This T cell receptor (beta chain) was sequenced during a study of blood T cell repertoires in COVID-19. At the level of the study: Material from acute and convalescent COVID-19 was sourced from the United States, Italy and Spain.

Using immunoSEQ multiplex PCR, the repertoire was profiled, and TCRdb retains in-frame clones only, with some absent. The repertoire holds some 120,000 clones, with around 85% as singletons. This CDR3 region has 18 residues. CDR1 and CDR2 from the germline V gene are MNHEY and SMNVEV (reference sequence). V lost 5 bases and J lost 3; bases outside the gene matches: 17. Sequencing was carried out using peripheral blood. V gene TRBV27 combines with J gene TRBJ2-7, with 9 bases identical to TRBD2. This clonotype originated in a woman of 80 years or more with COVID-19, enrolled during active disease. CDR3 coding DNA: TGTGCCAGCAGTCTTTCCCCCTCGCTAGCGGGATCCATCTACGAGCAGTACTTC. Translated: CASSLSPSLAGSIYEQYF.